These T cell receptor beta chains were read from a single sample in a study of shared clonotypes between healthy human individuals. Some clones are missing from TCRdb's copy, which holds only in-frame ones; the method was immunoSEQ multiplex PCR. The sample lists around 2,000,000 clones; over 85% were seen once. The sequenced sample was naive CD4+ T cells sorted from blood. The receptors originated from a man between 18 and 29 years old in good health. Both conserved end residues are part of each CDR3.

v_call	j_call	cdr3_aa
TRBV9	TRBJ1-3	CASSVAMTGSGNTIYF
TRBV18	TRBJ2-3	CASSPNPSRLPQYF
TRBV9	TRBJ2-1	CASSPTSGRIPTWDEQFF
TRBV5-1	TRBJ2-7	CASSLFGQGLTYEQYF
TRBV27	TRBJ2-1	CASRVRLAGEYNEQFF
TRBV29-1	TRBJ1-5	CSGQAGGGQPQHF
TRBV25-1	TRBJ2-1	CASSAPGLAITEQFF
TRBV7-2	TRBJ1-4	CASSLAGGTGGEKLFF
TRBV11-2	TRBJ2-5	CASSRSGGGYQETQYF
TRBV7-3	TRBJ2-1	CASSFASFSSYNEQFF